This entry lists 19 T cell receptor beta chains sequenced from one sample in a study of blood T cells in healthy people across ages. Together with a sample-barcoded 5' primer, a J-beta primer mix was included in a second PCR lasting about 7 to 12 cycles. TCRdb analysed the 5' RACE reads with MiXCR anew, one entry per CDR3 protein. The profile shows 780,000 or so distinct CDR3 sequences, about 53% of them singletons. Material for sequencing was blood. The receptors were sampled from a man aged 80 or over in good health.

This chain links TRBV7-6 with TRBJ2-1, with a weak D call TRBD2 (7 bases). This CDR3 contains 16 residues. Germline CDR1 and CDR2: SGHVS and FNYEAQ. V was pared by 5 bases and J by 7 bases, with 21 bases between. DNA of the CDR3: TGTGCCAGCAGCATATCCGGGGGCGGGAGACGTAATGAGCAGTTCTTC. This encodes CASSISGGGRRNEQFF.

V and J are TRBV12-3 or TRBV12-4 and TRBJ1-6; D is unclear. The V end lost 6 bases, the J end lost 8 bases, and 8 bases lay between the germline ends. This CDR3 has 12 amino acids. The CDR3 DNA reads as TGTGCCAGCAGCTTAAGGGATTCACCCCTCCACTTT. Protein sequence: CASSLRDSPLHF.

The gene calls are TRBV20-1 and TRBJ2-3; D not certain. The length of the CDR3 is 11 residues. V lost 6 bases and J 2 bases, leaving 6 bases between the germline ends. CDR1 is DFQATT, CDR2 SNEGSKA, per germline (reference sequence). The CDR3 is CSAANTDTQYF. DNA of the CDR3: TGCAGTGCCGCGAACACAGATACGCAGTATTTT.

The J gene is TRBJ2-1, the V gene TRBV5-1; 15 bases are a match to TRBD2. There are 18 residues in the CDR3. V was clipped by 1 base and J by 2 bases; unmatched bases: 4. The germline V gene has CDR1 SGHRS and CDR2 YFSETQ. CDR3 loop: CASSLPGLAGGPYNEQFF. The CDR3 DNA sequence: TGCGCCAGCAGCTTGCCGGGACTAGCGGGAGGACCCTACAATGAGCAGTTCTTC.

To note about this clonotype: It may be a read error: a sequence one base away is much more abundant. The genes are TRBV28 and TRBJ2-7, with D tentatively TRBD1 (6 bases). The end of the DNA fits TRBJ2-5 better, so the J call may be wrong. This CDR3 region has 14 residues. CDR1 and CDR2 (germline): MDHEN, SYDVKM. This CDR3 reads CAGSTRGVGETQYF. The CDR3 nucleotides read TGTGCCGGCAGTACCAGGGGAGTCGGGGAGACCCAGTACTTC.

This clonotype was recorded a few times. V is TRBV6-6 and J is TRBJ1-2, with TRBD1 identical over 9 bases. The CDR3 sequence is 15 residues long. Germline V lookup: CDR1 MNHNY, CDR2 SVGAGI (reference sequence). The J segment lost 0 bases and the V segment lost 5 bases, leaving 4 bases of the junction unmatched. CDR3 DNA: TGTGCCAGCAGTGGGACAGGGACAGCTAACTATGGCTACACCTTC. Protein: CASSGTGTANYGYTF.

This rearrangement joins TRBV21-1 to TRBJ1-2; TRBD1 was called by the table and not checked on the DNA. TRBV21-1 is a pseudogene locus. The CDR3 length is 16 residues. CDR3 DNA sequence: TGTGCCAGCATGCAAGTGCTTCGCGGGGCGTACGGTGGCTGCACCTTC. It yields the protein CASMQVLRGAYGGCTF.

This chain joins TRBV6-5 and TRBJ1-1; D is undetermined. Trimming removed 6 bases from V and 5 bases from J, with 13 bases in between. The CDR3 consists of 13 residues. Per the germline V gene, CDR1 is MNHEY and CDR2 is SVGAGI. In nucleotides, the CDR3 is TGTGCCAGCAGATCCCCCGGTGATACTGAAGCTTTCTTT. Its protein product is CASRSPGDTEAFF.

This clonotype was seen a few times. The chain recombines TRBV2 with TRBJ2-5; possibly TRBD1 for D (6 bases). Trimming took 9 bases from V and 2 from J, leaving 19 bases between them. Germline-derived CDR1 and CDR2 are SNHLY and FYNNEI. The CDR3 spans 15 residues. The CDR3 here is CASISRGGVQETQYF. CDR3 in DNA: TGTGCCAGTATCTCCCGAGGGGGTGTTCAAGAGACCCAGTACTTC.

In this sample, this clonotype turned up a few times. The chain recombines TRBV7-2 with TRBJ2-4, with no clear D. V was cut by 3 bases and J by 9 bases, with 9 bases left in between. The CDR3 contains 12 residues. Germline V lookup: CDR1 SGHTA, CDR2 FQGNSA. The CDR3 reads CASSLRGTIQYF. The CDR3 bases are TGTGCCAGCAGCTTGCGTGGAACCATTCAGTACTTC.

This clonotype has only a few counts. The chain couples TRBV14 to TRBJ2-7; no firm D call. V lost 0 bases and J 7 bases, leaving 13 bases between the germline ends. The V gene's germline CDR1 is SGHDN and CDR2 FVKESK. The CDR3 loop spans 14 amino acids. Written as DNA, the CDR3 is TGTGCCAGCAGCCAAGATCTAGTCGTAAAGGAGCAGTACTTC. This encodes CASSQDLVVKEQYF.

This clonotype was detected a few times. The CDR3 protein is CSAWTGALANEKLFF. As DNA, the CDR3 is TGCAGTGCATGGACAGGGGCGTTGGCTAATGAAAAACTGTTTTTT. V is TRBV20-1 and J is TRBJ1-4; 9 bases match TRBD1. The CDR3 length is 15 residues. Germline trimming cut 6 bases from V and 3 bases from J; bases unmatched to any gene: 8. Germline lookup yields CDR1 DFQATT and CDR2 SNEGSKA (reference sequence).

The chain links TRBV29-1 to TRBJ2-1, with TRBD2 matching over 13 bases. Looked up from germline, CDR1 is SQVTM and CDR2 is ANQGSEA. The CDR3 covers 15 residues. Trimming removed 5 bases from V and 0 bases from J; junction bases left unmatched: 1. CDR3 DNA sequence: TGCAGCGTTAGGACTAGCGGGAGCTCCTACAATGAGCAGTTCTTC. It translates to CSVRTSGSSYNEQFF.

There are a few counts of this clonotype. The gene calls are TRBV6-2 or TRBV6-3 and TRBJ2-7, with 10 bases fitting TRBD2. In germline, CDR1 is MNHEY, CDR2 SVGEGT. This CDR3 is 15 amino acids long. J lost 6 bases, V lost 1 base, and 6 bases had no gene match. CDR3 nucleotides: TGTGCCAGCAGTTACTGGGCTAGCGGGAGCGGCGAGCAGTACTTC. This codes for CASSYWASGSGEQYF.

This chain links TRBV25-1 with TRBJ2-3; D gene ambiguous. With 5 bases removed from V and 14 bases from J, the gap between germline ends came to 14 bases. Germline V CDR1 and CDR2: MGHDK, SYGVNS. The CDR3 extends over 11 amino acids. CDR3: CASSRIGDAYF. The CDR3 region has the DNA TGTGCCAGCAGTAGGATCGGAGACGCGTATTTT.

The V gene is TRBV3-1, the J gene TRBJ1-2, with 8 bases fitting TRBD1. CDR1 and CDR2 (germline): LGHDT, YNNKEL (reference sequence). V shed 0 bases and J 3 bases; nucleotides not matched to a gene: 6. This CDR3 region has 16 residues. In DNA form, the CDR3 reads TGTGCCAGCAGCCAAGATTTGGGGGGACAGGACTATGGCTACACCTTC. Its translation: CASSQDLGGQDYGYTF.

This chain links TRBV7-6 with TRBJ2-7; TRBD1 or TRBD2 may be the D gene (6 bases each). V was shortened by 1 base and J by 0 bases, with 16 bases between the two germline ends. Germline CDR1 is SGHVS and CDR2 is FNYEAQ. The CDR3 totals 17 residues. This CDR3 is CASSLVGQGGLSYEQYF. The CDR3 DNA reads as TGTGCCAGCAGCTTAGTGGGACAAGGGGGGCTCTCCTACGAGCAGTACTTC.

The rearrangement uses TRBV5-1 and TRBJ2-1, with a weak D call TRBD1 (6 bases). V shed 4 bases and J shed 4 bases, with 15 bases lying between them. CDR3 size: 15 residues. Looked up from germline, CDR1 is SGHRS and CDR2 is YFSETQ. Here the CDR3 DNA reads TGCGCCAGCAGCGTCCGGACAGACAGTTACAATGAGCAGTTCTTC. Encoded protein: CASSVRTDSYNEQFF.

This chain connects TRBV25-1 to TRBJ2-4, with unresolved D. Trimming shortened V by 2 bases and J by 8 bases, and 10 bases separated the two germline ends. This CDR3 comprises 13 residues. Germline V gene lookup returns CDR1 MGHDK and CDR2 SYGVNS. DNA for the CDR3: TGTGCCAGCAGTGAACCAGGAAGCCACATTCAGTACTTC. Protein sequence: CASSEPGSHIQYF.